The sequence of this T cell receptor (beta chain) was determined in a study of blood T cell repertoires in COVID-19. Some clones are missing from TCRdb's copy, which holds only in-frame ones; the method was immunoSEQ multiplex PCR. Among about 45,000 clones, roughly 70% were seen once, and the ten largest hold 6.2%. The length of the CDR3 is 12 residues. V gave up 6 bases and J gave up 4 bases, with 10 bases separating them. The specimen sequenced was peripheral blood. The V call is TRBV12-3 or TRBV12-4, the J call TRBJ2-7; no clear D. The source is a man older than 75 with acute or convalescent COVID-19. CDR3 nucleotide sequence: TGTGCCAGCAGACCTGACGGGTACGAGCAGTACTTC. Its translation: CASRPDGYEQYF.